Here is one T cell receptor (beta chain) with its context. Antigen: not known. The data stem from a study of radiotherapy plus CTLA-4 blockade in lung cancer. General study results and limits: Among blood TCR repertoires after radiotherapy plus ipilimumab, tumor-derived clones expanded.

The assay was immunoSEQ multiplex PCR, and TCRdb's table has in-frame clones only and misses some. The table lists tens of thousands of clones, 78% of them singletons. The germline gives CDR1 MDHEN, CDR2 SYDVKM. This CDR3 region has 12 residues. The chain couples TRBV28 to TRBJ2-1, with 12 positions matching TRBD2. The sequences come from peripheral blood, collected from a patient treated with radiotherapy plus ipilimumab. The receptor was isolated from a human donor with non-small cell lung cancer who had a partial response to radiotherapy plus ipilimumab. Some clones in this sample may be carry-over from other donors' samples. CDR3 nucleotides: TGTGGAACTAGCGGGAGGATCCATGAGCAGTTCTTC. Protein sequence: CGTSGRIHEQFF.